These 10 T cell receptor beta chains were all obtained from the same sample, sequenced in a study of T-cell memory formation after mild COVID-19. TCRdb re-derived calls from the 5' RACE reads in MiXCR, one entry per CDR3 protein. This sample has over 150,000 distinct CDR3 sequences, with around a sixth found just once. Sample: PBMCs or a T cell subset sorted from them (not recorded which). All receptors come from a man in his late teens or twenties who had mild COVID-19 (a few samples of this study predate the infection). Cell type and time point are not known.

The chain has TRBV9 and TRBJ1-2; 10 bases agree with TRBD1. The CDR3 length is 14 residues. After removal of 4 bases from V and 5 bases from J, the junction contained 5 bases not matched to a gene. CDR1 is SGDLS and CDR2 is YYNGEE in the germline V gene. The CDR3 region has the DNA TGTGCCAGCAGCCCCGGGACAGGGGCTTATGGCTACACCTTC. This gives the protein CASSPGTGAYGYTF.

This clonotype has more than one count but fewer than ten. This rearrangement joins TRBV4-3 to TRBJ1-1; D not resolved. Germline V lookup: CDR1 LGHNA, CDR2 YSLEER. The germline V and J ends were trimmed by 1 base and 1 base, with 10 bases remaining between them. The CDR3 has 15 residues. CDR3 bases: TGCGCCAGCAGCCAAGGAGTAACGAAGAACACTGAAGCTTTCTTT. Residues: CASSQGVTKNTEAFF.

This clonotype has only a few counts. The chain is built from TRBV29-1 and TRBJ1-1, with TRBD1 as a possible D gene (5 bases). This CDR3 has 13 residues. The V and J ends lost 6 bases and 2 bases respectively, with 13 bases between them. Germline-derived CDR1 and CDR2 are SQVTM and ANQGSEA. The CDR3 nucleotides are TGCAGCGTCAGTAGGACAATCAACACTGAAGCTTTCTTT. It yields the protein CSVSRTINTEAFF.

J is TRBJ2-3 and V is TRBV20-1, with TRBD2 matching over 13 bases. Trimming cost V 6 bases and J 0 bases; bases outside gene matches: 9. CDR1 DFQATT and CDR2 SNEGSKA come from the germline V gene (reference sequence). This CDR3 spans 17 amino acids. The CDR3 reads CSAELAGGAKSTDTQYF. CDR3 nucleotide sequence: TGCAGTGCGGAACTAGCGGGGGGGGCCAAAAGCACAGATACGCAGTATTTT.

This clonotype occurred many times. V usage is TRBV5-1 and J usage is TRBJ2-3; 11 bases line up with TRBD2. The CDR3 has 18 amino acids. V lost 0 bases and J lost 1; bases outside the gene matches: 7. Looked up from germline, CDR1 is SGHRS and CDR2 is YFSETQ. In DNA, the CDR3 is TGCGCCAGCAGCTTGGCCCTAGCGGGGGGTCCTGGCACAGATACGCAGTATTTT. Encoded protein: CASSLALAGGPGTDTQYF.

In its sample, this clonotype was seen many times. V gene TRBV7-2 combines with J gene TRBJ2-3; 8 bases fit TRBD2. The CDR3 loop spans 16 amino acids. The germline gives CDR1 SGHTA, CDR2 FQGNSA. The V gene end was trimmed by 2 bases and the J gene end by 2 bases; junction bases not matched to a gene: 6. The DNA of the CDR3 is TGTGCCAGCAGCTTACAGAGCGGGGGAGTCACAGATACGCAGTATTTT. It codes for CASSLQSGGVTDTQYF. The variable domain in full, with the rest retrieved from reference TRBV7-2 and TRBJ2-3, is GAGVSQSPSNKVTEKGKDVELRCDPISGHTALYWYRQSLGQGLEFLIYFQGNSAPDKSGLPSDRFSAERTGGSVSTLTIQRTQQEDSAVYLCASSLQSGGVTDTQYFGPGTRLTVL.

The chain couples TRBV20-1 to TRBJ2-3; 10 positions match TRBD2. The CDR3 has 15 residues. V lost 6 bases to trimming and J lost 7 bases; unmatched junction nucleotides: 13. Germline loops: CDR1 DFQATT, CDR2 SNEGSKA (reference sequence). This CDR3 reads CSASLSGGASNTQYF. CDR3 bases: TGCAGTGCCTCCTTGAGCGGGGGGGCCTCGAATACGCAGTATTTT.

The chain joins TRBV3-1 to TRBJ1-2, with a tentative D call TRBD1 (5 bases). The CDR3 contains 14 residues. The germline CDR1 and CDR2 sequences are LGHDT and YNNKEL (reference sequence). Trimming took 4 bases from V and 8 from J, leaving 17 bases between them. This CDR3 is CASSLAGGAEGYTF. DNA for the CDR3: TGTGCCAGCAGCCTAGCAGGAGGGGCTGAGGGCTACACCTTC.

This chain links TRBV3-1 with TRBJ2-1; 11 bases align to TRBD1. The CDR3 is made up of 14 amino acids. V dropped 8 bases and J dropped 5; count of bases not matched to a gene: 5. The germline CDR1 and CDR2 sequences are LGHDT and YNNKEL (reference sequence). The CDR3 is CASSRGQGDNEQFF. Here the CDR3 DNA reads TGTGCCAGCTCCCGGGGACAGGGGGACAATGAGCAGTTCTTC.

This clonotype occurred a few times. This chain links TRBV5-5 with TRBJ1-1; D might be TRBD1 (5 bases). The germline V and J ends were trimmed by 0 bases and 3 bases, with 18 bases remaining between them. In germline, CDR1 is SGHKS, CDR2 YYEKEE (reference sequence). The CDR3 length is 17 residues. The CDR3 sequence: CASSLAKAGLGDTEAFF. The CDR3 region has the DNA TGTGCCAGCAGCTTGGCCAAGGCAGGGTTGGGGGACACTGAAGCTTTCTTT.